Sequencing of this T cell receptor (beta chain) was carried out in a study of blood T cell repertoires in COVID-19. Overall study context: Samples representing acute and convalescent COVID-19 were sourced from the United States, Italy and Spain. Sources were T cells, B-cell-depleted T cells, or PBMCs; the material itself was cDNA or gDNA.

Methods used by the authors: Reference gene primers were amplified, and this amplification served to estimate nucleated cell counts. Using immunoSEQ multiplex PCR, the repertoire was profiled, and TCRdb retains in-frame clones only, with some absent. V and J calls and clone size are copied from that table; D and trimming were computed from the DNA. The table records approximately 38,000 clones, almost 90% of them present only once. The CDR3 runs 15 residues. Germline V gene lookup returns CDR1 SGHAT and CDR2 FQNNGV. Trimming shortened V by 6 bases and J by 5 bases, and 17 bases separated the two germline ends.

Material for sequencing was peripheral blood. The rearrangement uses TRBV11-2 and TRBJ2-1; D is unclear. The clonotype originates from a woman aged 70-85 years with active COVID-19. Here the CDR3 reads CASRMHKFKNNEQFF. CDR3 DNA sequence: TGTGCCAGCAGGATGCACAAATTTAAAAACAATGAGCAGTTCTTC.